The T cell receptor beta chain described here comes from a study of response to subunit inactivated influenza vaccine. Study-level findings and limits: That few new T cells are recruited by each seasonal influenza vaccination was the authors' suggestion.

Using its own MiXCR run on the RT-PCR reads, TCRdb lists one record per CDR3 protein. The table includes 500,000 to 650,000 distinct CDR3 sequences, approximately 7.1% detected once. Ten or more counts support this clonotype. Its antigen remains unidentified. From germline, CDR1 is SQVTM and CDR2 ANQGSEA. The CDR3 loop spans 12 amino acids. V was trimmed by 5 bases and J by 9 bases, leaving 14 bases between them. The chain links TRBV29-1 to TRBJ2-1; a possible D gene is TRBD2 (6 bases). The source is a man aged 50-75 years who received an inactivated influenza vaccine. The specimen was PBMCs from blood, collected roughly 24 months after vaccination. CDR3 sequence (DNA): TGCAGCGTTCACCCGGGAGCAGGTGAGCAGTTCTTC. It is translated as CSVHPGAGEQFF.